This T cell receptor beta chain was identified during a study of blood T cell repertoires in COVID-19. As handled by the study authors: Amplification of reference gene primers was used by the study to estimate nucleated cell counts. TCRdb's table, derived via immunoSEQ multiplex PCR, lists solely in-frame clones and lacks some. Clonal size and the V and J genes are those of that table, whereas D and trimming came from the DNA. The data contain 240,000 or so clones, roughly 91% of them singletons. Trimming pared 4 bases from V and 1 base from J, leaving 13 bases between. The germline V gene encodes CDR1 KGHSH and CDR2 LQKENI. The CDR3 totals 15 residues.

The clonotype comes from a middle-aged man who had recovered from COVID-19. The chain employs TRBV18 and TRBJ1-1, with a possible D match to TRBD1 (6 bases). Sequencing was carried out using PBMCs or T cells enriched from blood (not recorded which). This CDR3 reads CASSQQTQGNTEAFF. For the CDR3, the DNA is TGTGCCAGCTCACAACAAACACAGGGGAACACTGAAGCTTTCTTT.